The 28 T cell receptor beta chains listed next were all sequenced from one sample in a study of early T cells in non-severe SARS-CoV-2 infection. TCRdb reprocessed the 5' RACE reads with MiXCR, giving one entry per CDR3 protein. The repertoire includes some 30,000 distinct CDR3 sequences, more than 3.5% of them detected once, and approximately 6.3% sits in the top ten. The sequenced sample consisted of whole blood. These receptors were taken from an adult who was a healthcare worker with PCR-confirmed SARS-CoV-2 infection or an uninfected control (not recorded which).

This clonotype was detected ten times or more. V and J are TRBV3-1 and TRBJ2-2, with D maybe TRBD2 (5 bases). Germline V gene data show CDR1 as LGHDT and CDR2 as YNNKEL (reference sequence). V lost 3 bases, J lost 3 bases, and 11 bases lay in between. This CDR3 is 15 amino acids long. The CDR3 loop is CASSQFLADTGELFF. CDR3 sequence (DNA): TGTGCCAGCAGCCAGTTTCTAGCTGACACCGGGGAGCTGTTTTTT.

The table lists this clonotype with many counts. CDR3 in amino acids: CSVDRGSETQYF. The CDR3, as DNA: TGCAGCGTGGACAGGGGGAGTGAGACCCAGTACTTC. This sequence joins TRBV29-1 and TRBJ2-5; 10 bases line up with TRBD1. The germline V gene has CDR1 SQVTM and CDR2 ANQGSEA. The CDR3 is made up of 12 amino acids. V trimming: 6 bases; J trimming: 5 bases; junction bases outside the gene matches: 3.

Only a few counts were recorded for this clonotype. The genes are TRBV5-1 and TRBJ2-3, with 8 bases lining up with TRBD2. Trimming took 4 bases from V and 5 from J; bases not matched to a gene: 9. The CDR3 runs 15 residues. Looked up from germline, CDR1 is SGHRS and CDR2 is YFSETQ. Here the CDR3 reads CASSPSGSGGDTQYF. The CDR3 nucleotides are TGCGCCAGCAGCCCCAGCGGGAGTGGAGGAGATACGCAGTATTTT.

This clonotype was found many times. This rearrangement joins TRBV15 to TRBJ2-1; possibly TRBD1 for D (6 bases). Per germline, CDR1 LNHNV and CDR2 YYDKDF (reference sequence). The CDR3 is 17 residues long. The V gene lost 0 bases and the J gene lost 0 bases, with 12 bases spanning the gap. The CDR3: CATSREIQDSSYNEQFF. The DNA for the CDR3 is TGTGCCACCAGCAGAGAGATTCAGGACAGCTCCTACAATGAGCAGTTCTTC. Complete variable domain (other parts from reference TRBV15 and TRBJ2-1): DAMVIQNPRYQVTQFGKPVTLSCSQTLNHNVMYWYQQKSSQAPKLLFHYYDKDFNNEADTPDNFQSRRPNTSFCFLDIRSPGLGDTAMYLCATSREIQDSSYNEQFFGPGTRLTVL.

This clonotype was recorded many times. This chain links TRBV5-1 with TRBJ2-1; TRBD2 agrees at 9 bases. V lost 4 bases, J lost 1 base, and 6 bases stayed unmatched. The CDR3 contains 16 residues. The germline CDR1 and CDR2 sequences are SGHRS and YFSETQ. CDR3 amino acids: CASSPRLAGSYNEQFF. DNA for the CDR3: TGCGCCAGCAGCCCCCGGCTAGCGGGATCCTACAATGAGCAGTTCTTC. The complete variable domain, with remaining parts taken from reference TRBV5-1 and TRBJ2-1, reads KAGVTQTPRYLIKTRGQQVTLSCSPISGHRSVSWYQQTPGQGLQFLFEYFSETQRNKGNFPGRFSGRQFSNSRSEMNVSTLELGDSALYLCASSPRLAGSYNEQFFGPGTRLTVL.

The CDR3 nucleotides are TGTGCCAGCAGTTTAAACAGGGCCGATGAGCAGTTCTTC. Translating it yields CASSLNRADEQFF. The chain is built from TRBV12-3 or TRBV12-4 and TRBJ2-1, with D possibly matching TRBD1 (6 bases). V was trimmed by 2 bases and J by 8 bases, leaving 10 bases between them. CDR3 length: 13 residues.

This clonotype has only a few counts. One junction end does not reproduce the germline sequence, and a read error may be involved. The chain links TRBV7-8 to TRBJ2-7; D is undetermined. This CDR3 comprises 12 residues. Per germline, CDR1 SGHVS and CDR2 FQNEAQ. CDR3 bases: TGTGTCAGCAGCTTCTCGGCCCGCGAGCAGTACTTC. Encoded protein: CVSSFSAREQYF.

This clonotype was counted a few times. This chain connects TRBV12-3 or TRBV12-4 to TRBJ2-2; 9 nucleotides agree with TRBD2. V was clipped by 3 bases and J by 13 bases; unmatched bases: 9. This CDR3 spans 14 amino acids. The CDR3 protein is CASSLTSGSFRLFF. In DNA form, the CDR3 reads TGTGCCAGCAGTTTGACTAGCGGTTCTTTTAGGCTGTTTTTT.

This clonotype was detected many times. The gene calls are TRBV30 and TRBJ2-3; no definite D call. V shed 0 bases and J shed 7 bases, with 11 bases lying between them. The CDR3 consists of 13 residues. Germline CDR1 is GTSNPN and CDR2 is SVGIG (reference sequence). DNA for the CDR3: TGTGCCTGGAGTGTACTGGTCGCAAATACGCAGTATTTT. Amino acid sequence: CAWSVLVANTQYF.

This clonotype was detected ten times or more. The chain uses TRBV20-1 and TRBJ2-7, with 9 positions matching TRBD2. Germline lookup yields CDR1 DFQATT and CDR2 SNEGSKA (reference sequence). V was clipped by 0 bases and J by 6 bases; unmatched bases: 9. The length of the CDR3 is 15 residues. CDR3 loop: CSARDPASGTVEQYF. The CDR3 DNA is TGCAGTGCTAGAGATCCGGCTAGCGGGACGGTCGAGCAGTACTTC.

A few counts support this clonotype. This rearrangement joins TRBV20-1 to TRBJ2-1, with 13 bases fitting TRBD2. The CDR3 sequence is 15 residues long. CDR1 is DFQATT and CDR2 is SNEGSKA in the germline V gene (reference sequence). Trimming took 6 bases from V and 8 from J; bases not matched to a gene: 10. CDR3 region: CSATQGLAGVDEQFF. The DNA of the CDR3 is TGCAGTGCAACACAAGGACTAGCGGGAGTGGATGAGCAGTTCTTC.

This clonotype was seen many times. V is TRBV18 and J is TRBJ2-3; D ambiguous. This CDR3 spans 14 amino acids. Germline CDR1 and CDR2: KGHSH and LQKENI. Trimming took 4 bases from V and 4 from J, leaving 12 bases between them. The CDR3 nucleotides read TGTGCCAGCTCACTACGCGGAGCATCAGATACGCAGTATTTT. Residues: CASSLRGASDTQYF.

This clonotype appeared a few times. The rearrangement uses TRBV19 and TRBJ2-7; TRBD1 agrees at 10 bases. Germline V CDR1 and CDR2: LNHDA, SQIVND (reference sequence). V gave up 5 bases and J gave up 3 bases; unmatched junction bases: 4. This CDR3 has 14 amino acids. Here the CDR3 DNA reads TGTGCCAGTAGTCTTCGGGACAGGGGCTACGAGCAGTACTTC. Amino acids: CASSLRDRGYEQYF.

Ten or more counts support this clonotype. The chain uses TRBV2 and TRBJ2-1, with D hard to call. The CDR3 consists of 11 residues. The germline V gene has CDR1 SNHLY and CDR2 FYNNEI. Trimming shortened V by 2 bases and J by 11 bases, and 7 bases separated the two germline ends. The CDR3 protein is CASSEPDQQFF. CDR3 DNA sequence: TGTGCCAGCAGTGAACCCGACCAGCAGTTCTTC. Variable domain in full (rest from reference TRBV2 and TRBJ2-1): EPEVTQTPSHQVTQMGQEVILRCVPISNHLYFYWYRQILGQKVEFLVSFYNNEISEKSEIFDDQFSVERPDGSNFTLKIRSTKLEDSAMYFCASSEPDQQFFGPGTRLTVL.

This clonotype was detected many times. The chain combines TRBV4-3 with TRBJ2-1; D call uncertain. The CDR3 extends over 14 amino acids. Germline CDR1 and CDR2: LGHNA and YSLEER. Trimming left V 0 bases short and J 6 bases short, with 9 bases between. The CDR3 region is CASSQEGWANEQFF. The CDR3 nucleotides read TGCGCCAGCAGCCAAGAGGGGTGGGCCAATGAGCAGTTCTTC.

This clonotype has a count of ten or more. The rearrangement uses TRBV7-8 and TRBJ1-4; D is unresolved. Deletions cut 5 bases from V and 8 bases from J, with 15 bases between. Germline V CDR1 and CDR2: SGHVS, FQNEAQ. The CDR3 totals 14 residues. This CDR3 reads CASSLSDGEEKLFF. The CDR3 region has the DNA TGTGCCAGCAGCCTTTCGGACGGTGAAGAAAAACTGTTTTTT.

This clonotype was detected many times. The rearrangement links TRBV18 to TRBJ1-2; D uncertain. Trimming took off 3 bases at V and 4 bases at J, with 12 bases between the two ends. From germline, CDR1 is KGHSH and CDR2 LQKENI. CDR3 length: 14 residues. CDR3 residues: CASSPGRLSYGYTF. The CDR3 coding sequence is TGTGCCAGCTCACCTGGTCGGCTGTCCTATGGCTACACCTTC.

This clonotype was seen repeatedly, ten times or more. The gene calls are TRBV7-2 and TRBJ1-1; 8 bases match TRBD1. In germline, CDR1 is SGHTA, CDR2 FQGNSA. The CDR3 runs 14 residues. J gave up 4 bases and V 2 bases, and 3 bases lay outside the gene matches. CDR3 DNA: TGTGCCAGCAGCTTACAGGGGGCGAGCACTGAAGCTTTCTTT. It specifies CASSLQGASTEAFF.

This clonotype was counted at least ten times. The rearrangement joins TRBV12-3 or TRBV12-4 to TRBJ1-2; possibly TRBD1 for D (6 bases). This CDR3 contains 14 residues. V lost 6 bases and J lost 8, with 19 bases in between. CDR3 sequence: CASRGTGRIGGYTF. The CDR3 bases are TGTGCCAGCAGGGGAACAGGGAGGATTGGAGGCTACACCTTC.

This chain joins TRBV4-3 and TRBJ2-1; 13 nucleotides agree with TRBD2. Germline CDR1 is LGHNA and CDR2 is YSLEER. J gave up 9 bases and V 5 bases, and 7 bases lay outside the gene matches. This CDR3 contains 15 residues. The DNA for the CDR3 is TGCGCCAGCAGCTTACTAGCGGGAGGGCCTGGTGAGCAGTTCTTC. Translating it yields CASSLLAGGPGEQFF.

This clonotype was seen many times. V usage is TRBV19 and J usage is TRBJ1-5; perhaps TRBD1 as D (5 bases). Germline CDR1 is LNHDA and CDR2 is SQIVND (reference sequence). Trimming cost V 10 bases and J 0 bases, with 13 bases left between them. The CDR3 consists of 14 residues. In DNA, the CDR3 is TGTGCCATTTCCGACAGTGGTAGCAATCAGCCCCAGCATTTT. Amino acids: CAISDSGSNQPQHF.

In this sample, this clonotype turned up many times. This sequence joins TRBV10-3 and TRBJ2-7, with D unclear. Germline V CDR1 and CDR2: ENHRY, SYGVKD. This CDR3 is built from 12 residues. The ends were cut back, 6 bases at V and 3 bases at J, with 9 bases in the middle. CDR3 sequence reads: CAISTLGYEQYF. The CDR3 DNA reads as TGTGCCATCAGCACCCTCGGCTACGAGCAGTACTTC.

In this sample, this clonotype turned up many times. J is TRBJ2-5 and V is TRBV5-4; TRBD2 matches 9 bases. With V trimmed by 10 bases and J by 3 bases, 7 bases remained unmatched. Germline CDR1 SGHNT, CDR2 YYREEE (reference sequence). The CDR3 covers 13 residues. The CDR3 region has the DNA TGTGCCGCGGGGGGGCTTGGTGAAGAGACCCAGTACTTC. The encoded protein is CAAGGLGEETQYF.

The rearrangement joins TRBV27 to TRBJ2-7; 8 bases are a match to TRBD2. The CDR3 has 16 residues. J gave up 6 bases and V 2 bases, and 12 bases lay outside the gene matches. Germline V CDR1 and CDR2: MNHEY, SMNVEV (reference sequence). The CDR3 sequence: CASSLVGAGGPAEQYF. CDR3 in DNA: TGTGCCAGCAGTTTAGTAGGGGCGGGAGGCCCCGCCGAGCAGTACTTC.

Details on this clonotype: At one of its ends the junction is not consistent with the germline gene, which may arise from a read error. CDR3 nucleotide sequence: TGTGCTAGCAGCTTACAGCGGGAGAATGAGCAGTTCTTC. Amino acid sequence: CASSLQRENEQFF. The V gene is TRBV7-7, the J gene TRBJ2-1; 8 bases line up with TRBD2. Germline values: CDR1 SSHAT, CDR2 FNYEAQ (reference sequence). CDR3 size: 13 residues. The full variable domain, rest sourced from reference TRBV7-7 and TRBJ2-1, is GAGVSQSPRYKVTKRGQDVTLRCDPISSHATLYWYQQALGQGPEFLTYFNYEAQPDKSGLPSDRFSAERPEGSISTLTIQRTEQRDSAMYRCASSLQRENEQFFGPGTRLTVL.

This clonotype was counted at least ten times. The chain has TRBV11-2 and TRBJ2-7; tentatively, D is TRBD2 (7 bases). This CDR3 has 15 residues. Germline CDR1 reads SGHAT; CDR2 reads FQNNGV. Trimming left V 0 bases short and J 4 bases short, with 13 bases between. DNA of the CDR3: TGTGCCAGCAGCTTAGAGGCGGGGGCGCAGTACGAGCAGTACTTC. It is translated as CASSLEAGAQYEQYF. Complete variable domain (other parts from reference TRBV11-2 and TRBJ2-7): EAGVAQSPRYKIIEKRQSVAFWCNPISGHATLYWYQQILGQGPKLLIQFQNNGVVDDSQLPKDRFSAERLKGVDSTLKIQPAKLEDSAVYLCASSLEAGAQYEQYFGPGTRLTVT.

This clonotype was recorded a few times. The chain combines TRBV25-1 with TRBJ1-5; possibly TRBD1 for D (5 bases). V was clipped by 1 base and J by 7 bases, with 11 bases between them. The CDR3 sequence is 14 residues long. Germline values: CDR1 MGHDK, CDR2 SYGVNS. The CDR3 spells CASSESRVGQPQHF. CDR3 in DNA: TGTGCCAGCAGTGAATCCAGGGTTGGGCAGCCCCAGCATTTT.

This clonotype was recorded a few times. The chain recombines TRBV29-1 with TRBJ2-1, with a weak D call TRBD2 (5 bases). Germline V gene sequence: CDR1 SQVTM, CDR2 ANQGSEA. The CDR3 totals 13 residues. V was clipped by 3 bases and J by 4 bases, with 10 bases between them. CDR3 nucleotide sequence: TGCAGCGTTGATAACGGGGAGTACAATGAGCAGTTCTTC. It codes for CSVDNGEYNEQFF.